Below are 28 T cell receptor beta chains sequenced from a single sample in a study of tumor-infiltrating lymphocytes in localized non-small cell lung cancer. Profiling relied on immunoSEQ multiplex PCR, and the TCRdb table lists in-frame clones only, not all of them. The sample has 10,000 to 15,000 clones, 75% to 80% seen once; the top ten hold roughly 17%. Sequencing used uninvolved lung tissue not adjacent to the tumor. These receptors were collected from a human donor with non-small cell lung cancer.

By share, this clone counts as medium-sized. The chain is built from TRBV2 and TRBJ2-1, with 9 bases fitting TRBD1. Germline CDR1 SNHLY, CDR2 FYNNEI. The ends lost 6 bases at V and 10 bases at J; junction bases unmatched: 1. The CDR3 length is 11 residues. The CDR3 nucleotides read TGTGCCAGCAGGGACAGGGGCGAGCAGTTCTTC. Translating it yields CASRDRGEQFF.

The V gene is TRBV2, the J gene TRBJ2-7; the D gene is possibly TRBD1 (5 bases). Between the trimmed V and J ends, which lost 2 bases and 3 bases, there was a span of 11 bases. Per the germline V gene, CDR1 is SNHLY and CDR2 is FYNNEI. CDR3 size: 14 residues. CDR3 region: CASSEIPQGYEQYF. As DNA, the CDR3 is TGTGCCAGCAGTGAAATCCCCCAGGGCTACGAGCAGTACTTC.

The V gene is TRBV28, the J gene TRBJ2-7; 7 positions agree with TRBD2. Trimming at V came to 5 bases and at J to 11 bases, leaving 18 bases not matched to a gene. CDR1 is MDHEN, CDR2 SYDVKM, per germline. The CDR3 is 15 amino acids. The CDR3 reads CASSNRLASPLTKYF. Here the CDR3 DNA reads TGTGCCAGCAGTAACAGACTAGCATCCCCTCTGACTAAGTACTTC.

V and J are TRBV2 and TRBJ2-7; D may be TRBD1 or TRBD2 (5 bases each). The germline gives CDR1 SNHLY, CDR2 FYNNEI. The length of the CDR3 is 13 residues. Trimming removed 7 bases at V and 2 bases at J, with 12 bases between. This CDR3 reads CASIRQTTYEQYF. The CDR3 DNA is TGTGCCAGCATCCGACAGACTACCTACGAGCAGTACTTC.

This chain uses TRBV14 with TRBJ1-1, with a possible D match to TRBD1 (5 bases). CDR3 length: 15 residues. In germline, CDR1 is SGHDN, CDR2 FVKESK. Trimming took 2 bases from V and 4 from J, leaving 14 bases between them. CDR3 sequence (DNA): TGTGCCAGCAGCCAATTATGGGGGGGGAGCACTGAAGCTTTCTTT. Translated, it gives CASSQLWGGSTEAFF.

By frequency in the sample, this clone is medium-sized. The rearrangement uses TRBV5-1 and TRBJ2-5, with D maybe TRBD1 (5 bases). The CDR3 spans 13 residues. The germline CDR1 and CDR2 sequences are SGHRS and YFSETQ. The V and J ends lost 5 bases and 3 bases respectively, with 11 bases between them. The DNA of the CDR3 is TGCGCCAGCAGGGACACAGACAAAGAGACCCAGTACTTC. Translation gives CASRDTDKETQYF.

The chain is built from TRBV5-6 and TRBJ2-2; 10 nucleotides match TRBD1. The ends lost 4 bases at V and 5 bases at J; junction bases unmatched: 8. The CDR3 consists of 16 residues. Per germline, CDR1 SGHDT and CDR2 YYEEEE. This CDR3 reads CASSALRDRGTGELFF. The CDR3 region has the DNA TGTGCCAGCAGCGCACTCCGGGACAGGGGTACCGGGGAGCTGTTTTTT.

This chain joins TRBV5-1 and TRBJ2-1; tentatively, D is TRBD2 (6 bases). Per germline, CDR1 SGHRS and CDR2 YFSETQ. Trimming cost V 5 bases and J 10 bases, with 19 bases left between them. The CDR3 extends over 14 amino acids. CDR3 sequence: CASREIGGWEEQFF. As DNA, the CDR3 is TGCGCCAGCAGAGAAATCGGGGGATGGGAGGAGCAGTTCTTC.

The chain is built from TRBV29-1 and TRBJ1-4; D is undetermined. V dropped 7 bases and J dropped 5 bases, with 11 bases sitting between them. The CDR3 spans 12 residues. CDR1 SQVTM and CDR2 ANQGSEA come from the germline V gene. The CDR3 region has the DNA TGCAGCGCCGGACGACCAAATGAAAAACTGTTTTTT. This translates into CSAGRPNEKLFF.

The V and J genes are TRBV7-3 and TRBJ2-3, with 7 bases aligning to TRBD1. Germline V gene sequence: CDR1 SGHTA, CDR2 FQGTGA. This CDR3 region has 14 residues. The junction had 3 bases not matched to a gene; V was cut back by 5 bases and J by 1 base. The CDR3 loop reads CASSTGQGTDTQYF. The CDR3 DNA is TGTGCCAGCAGCACCGGACAGGGCACAGATACGCAGTATTTT.

This CDR3 reads CASTRVGGNTIYF. The CDR3 DNA reads TGTGCCAGCACCAGGGTGGGTGGAAACACCATATATTTT. V is TRBV6-6 and J is TRBJ1-3; tentatively, D is TRBD1 (5 bases). Trimming left V 7 bases short and J 3 bases short, with 10 bases between. Germline values: CDR1 MNHNY, CDR2 SVGAGI (reference sequence). CDR3 length: 13 amino acids.

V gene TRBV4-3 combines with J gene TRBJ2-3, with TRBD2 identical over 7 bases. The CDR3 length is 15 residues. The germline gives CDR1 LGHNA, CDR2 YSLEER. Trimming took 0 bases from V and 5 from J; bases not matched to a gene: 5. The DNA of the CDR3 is TGCGCCAGCAGCCAAGAGGGGCGGGGGAGAGATACGCAGTATTTT. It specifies CASSQEGRGRDTQYF.

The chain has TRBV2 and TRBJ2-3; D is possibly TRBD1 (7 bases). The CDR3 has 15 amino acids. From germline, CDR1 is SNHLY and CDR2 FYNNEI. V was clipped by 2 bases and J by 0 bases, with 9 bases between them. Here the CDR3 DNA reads TGTGCCAGCAGTGAACCAGGGGGGAGCACAGATACGCAGTATTTT. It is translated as CASSEPGGSTDTQYF.

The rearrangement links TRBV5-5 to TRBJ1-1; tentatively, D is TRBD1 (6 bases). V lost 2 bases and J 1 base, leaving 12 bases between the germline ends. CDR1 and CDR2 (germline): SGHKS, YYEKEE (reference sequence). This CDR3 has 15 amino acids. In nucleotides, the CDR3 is TGTGCCAGCAGCTTCGGACAGACCGGGAACACTGAAGCTTTCTTT. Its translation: CASSFGQTGNTEAFF.

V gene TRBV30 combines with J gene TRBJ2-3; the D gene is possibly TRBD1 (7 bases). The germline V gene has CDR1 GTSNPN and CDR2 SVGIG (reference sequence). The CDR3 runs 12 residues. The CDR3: CATGRLSDTQYF. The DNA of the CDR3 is TGTGCGACAGGGAGGTTATCGGATACGCAGTATTTT.

The CDR3 protein is CASSYLGSAPYYEQYF. In DNA form, the CDR3 reads TGTGCCAGCAGTTATCTGGGCTCGGCACCTTACTACGAGCAGTACTTC. V usage is TRBV6-5 and J usage is TRBJ2-7, with D uncertain. The ends were cut back, 3 bases at V and 3 bases at J, with 18 bases in the middle. Looked up from germline, CDR1 is MNHEY and CDR2 is SVGAGI. The CDR3 contains 16 residues.

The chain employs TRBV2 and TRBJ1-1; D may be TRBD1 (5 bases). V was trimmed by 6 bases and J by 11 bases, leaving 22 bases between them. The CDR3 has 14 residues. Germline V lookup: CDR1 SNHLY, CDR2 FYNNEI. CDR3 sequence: CASSSGWGRSSAFF. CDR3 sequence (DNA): TGTGCCAGCAGCAGCGGATGGGGCAGGTCGTCCGCTTTCTTT.

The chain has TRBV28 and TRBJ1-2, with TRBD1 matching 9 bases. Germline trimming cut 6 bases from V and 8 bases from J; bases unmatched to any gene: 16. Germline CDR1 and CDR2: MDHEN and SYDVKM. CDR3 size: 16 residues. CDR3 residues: CASSSSPGQGVRGYTF. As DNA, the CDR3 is TGTGCCAGCAGCTCCTCCCCGGGACAGGGTGTCCGGGGCTACACCTTC.

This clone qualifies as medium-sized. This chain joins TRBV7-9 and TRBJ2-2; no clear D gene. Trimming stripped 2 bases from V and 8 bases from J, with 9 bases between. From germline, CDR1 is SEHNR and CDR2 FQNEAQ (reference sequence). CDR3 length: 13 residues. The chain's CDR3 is CASSLRHVGELFF. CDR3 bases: TGTGCCAGCAGCTTACGACACGTAGGGGAGCTGTTTTTT.

The CDR3 DNA sequence: TGCGCCAGCAGCCAAACAGGCCTAGGAGCTTTCTTT. The encoded protein is CASSQTGLGAFF. The genes are TRBV4-3 and TRBJ1-1; tentative D call: TRBD1 (5 bases). The germline V gene has CDR1 LGHNA and CDR2 YSLEER. The CDR3 sequence is 12 residues long. V dropped 2 bases and J dropped 10 bases, with 11 bases sitting between them.

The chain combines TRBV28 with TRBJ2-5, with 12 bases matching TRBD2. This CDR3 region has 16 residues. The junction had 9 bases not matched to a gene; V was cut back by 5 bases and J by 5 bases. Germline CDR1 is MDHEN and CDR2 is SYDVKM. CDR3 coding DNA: TGTGCCAGCAGTGAAATGACTAGCGGGAGAAGGGAGACCCAGTACTTC. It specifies CASSEMTSGRRETQYF.

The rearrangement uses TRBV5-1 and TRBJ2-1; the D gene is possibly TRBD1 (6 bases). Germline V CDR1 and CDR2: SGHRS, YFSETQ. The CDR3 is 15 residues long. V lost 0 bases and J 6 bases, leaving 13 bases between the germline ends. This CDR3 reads CASSLEGDVGNEQFF. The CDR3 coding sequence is TGCGCCAGCAGCTTGGAGGGGGACGTCGGCAATGAGCAGTTCTTC.

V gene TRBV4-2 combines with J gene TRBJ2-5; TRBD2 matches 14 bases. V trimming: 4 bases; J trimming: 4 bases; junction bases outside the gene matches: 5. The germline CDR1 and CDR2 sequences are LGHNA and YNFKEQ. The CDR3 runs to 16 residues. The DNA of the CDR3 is TGTGCCAGCAGCCGGGGACTAGCGGGAGTGTCAGAGACCCAGTACTTC. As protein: CASSRGLAGVSETQYF.

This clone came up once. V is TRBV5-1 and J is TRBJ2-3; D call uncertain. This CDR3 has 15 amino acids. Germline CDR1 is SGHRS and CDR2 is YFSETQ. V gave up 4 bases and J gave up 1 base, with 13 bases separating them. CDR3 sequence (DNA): TGCGCCAGCAGCCCCCGAAATACGGGCACAGATACGCAGTATTTT. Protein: CASSPRNTGTDTQYF. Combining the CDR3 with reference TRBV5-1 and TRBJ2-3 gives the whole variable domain KAGVTQTPRYLIKTRGQQVTLSCSPISGHRSVSWYQQTPGQGLQFLFEYFSETQRNKGNFPGRFSGRQFSNSRSEMNVSTLELGDSALYLCASSPRNTGTDTQYFGPGTRLTVL.

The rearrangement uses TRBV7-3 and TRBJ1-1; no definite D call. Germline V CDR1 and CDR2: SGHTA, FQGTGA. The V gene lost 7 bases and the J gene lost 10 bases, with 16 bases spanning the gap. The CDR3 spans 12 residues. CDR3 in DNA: TGTGCCAGCATCTCTACGACCGGGAGAGCTTTCTTT. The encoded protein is CASISTTGRAFF.

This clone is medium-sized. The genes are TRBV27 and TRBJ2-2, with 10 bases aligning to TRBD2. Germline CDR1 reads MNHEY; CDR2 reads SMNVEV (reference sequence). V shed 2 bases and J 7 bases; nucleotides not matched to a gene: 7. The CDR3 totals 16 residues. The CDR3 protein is CASSLGLADAIGELFF. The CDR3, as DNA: TGTGCCAGCAGTTTAGGACTAGCGGACGCTATCGGGGAGCTGTTTTTT.

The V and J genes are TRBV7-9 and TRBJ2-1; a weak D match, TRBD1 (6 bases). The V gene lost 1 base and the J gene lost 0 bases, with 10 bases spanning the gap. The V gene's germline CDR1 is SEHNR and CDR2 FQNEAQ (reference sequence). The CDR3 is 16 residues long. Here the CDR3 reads CASSLGTGFSYNEQFF. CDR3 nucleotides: TGTGCCAGCAGCTTAGGAACAGGGTTCTCCTACAATGAGCAGTTCTTC.

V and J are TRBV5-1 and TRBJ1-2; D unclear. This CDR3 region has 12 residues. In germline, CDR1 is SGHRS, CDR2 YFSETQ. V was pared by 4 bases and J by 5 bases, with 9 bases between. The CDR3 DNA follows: TGCGCCAGCAGCACGGACGGTTATGGCTACACCTTC. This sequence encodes CASSTDGYGYTF.